This T cell receptor (beta chain) was obtained from a study of T cell repertoires in cytomegalovirus infection. Overall study findings and caveats: People with CMV and the relevant HLA were identified by cumulative public TCR beta family frequency. Clonotype analysis showed dominance of the ex vivo response by HLA-C-restricted CMV-specific TCR beta clonotypes.

On this clonotype itself: Its target is unknown.

TCRdb passed the reads through MiXCR, listing each CDR3 protein once. The top ten hold approximately 33% of the sample, which has roughly 120,000 distinct CDR3 sequences, around 10% seen once. CDR1 is MNHEY and CDR2 is SMNVEV in the germline V gene (reference sequence). This CDR3 has 13 amino acids. Trimming pared 6 bases from V and 4 bases from J, leaving 10 bases between. The receptor comes from a human donor in good health (CMV status not recorded). Some clones in this sample may be carry-over from other donors' samples. The sample taken for sequencing was PBMCs, sequenced either directly or after in vitro stimulation (not recorded which). J is TRBJ1-5 and V is TRBV27; D might be TRBD1 (6 bases). The DNA of the CDR3 is TGTGCCAGCAGACAGGGTCGTAATCAGCCCCAGCATTTT. This gives the protein CASRQGRNQPQHF.